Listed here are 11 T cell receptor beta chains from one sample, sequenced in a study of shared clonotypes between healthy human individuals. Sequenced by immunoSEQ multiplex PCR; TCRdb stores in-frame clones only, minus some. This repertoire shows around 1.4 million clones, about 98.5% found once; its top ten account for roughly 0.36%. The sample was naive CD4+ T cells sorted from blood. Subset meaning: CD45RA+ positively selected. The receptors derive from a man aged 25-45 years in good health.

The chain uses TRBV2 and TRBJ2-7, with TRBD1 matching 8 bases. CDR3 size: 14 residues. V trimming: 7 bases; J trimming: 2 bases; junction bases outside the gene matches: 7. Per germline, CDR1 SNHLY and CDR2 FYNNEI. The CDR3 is CASTPGTGAYEQYF. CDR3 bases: TGTGCCAGCACCCCCGGGACAGGTGCCTACGAGCAGTACTTC. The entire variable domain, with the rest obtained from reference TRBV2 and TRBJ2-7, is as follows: EPEVTQTPSHQVTQMGQEVILRCVPISNHLYFYWYRQILGQKVEFLVSFYNNEISEKSEIFDDQFSVERPDGSNFTLKIRSTKLEDSAMYFCASTPGTGAYEQYFGPGTRLTVT.

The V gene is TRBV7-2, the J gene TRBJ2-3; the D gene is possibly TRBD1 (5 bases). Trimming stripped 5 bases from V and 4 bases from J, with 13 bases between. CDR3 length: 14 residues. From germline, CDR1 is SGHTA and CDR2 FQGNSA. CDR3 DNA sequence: TGTGCCAGCAGCCCAGGGTCGTCCCCAGATACGCAGTATTTT. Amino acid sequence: CASSPGSSPDTQYF.

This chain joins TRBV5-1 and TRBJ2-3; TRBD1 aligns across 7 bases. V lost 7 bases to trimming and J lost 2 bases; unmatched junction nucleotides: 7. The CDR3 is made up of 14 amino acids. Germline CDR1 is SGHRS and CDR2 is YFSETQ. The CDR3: CASASRGHTDTQYF. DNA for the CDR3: TGCGCCAGCGCCTCGAGGGGGCACACAGATACGCAGTATTTT.

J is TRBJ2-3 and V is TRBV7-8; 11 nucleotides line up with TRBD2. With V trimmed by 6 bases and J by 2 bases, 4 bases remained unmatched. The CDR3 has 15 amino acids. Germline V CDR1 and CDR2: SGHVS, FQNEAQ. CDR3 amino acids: CASRDSGRVTDTQYF. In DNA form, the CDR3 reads TGTGCCAGCAGGGATAGCGGGAGGGTCACAGATACGCAGTATTTT.

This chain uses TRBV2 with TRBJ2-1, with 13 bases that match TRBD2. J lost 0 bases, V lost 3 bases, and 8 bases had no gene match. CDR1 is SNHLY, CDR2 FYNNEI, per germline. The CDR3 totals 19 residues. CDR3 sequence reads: CASSDRTSGRTSSYNEQFF. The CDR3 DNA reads TGTGCCAGCAGTGATCGGACTAGCGGGAGAACCAGCTCCTACAATGAGCAGTTCTTC.

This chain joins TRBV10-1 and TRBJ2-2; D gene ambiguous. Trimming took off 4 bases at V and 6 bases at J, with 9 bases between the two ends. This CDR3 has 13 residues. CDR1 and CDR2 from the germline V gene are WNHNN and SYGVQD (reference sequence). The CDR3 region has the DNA TGCGCCAGCAGTGCAGTAACGGCCGGGGAGCTGTTTTTT. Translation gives CASSAVTAGELFF.

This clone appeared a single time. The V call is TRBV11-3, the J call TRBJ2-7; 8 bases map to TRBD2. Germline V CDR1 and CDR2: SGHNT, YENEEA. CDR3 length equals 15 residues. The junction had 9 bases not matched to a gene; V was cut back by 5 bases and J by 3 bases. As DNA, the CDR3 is TGTGCCAGCAGCGCTGGACTAGCTGATCGCTACGAGCAGTACTTC. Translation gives CASSAGLADRYEQYF.

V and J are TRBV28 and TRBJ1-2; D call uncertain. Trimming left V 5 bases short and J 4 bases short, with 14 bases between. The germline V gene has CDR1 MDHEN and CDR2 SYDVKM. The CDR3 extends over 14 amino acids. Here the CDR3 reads CASSPSPLAYGYTF. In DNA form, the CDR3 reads TGTGCCAGCAGTCCATCCCCACTGGCCTATGGCTACACCTTC.

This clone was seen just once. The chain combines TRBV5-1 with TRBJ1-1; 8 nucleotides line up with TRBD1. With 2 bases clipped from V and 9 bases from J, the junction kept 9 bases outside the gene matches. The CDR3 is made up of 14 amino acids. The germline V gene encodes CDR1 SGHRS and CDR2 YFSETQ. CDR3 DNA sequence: TGCGCCAGCAGCTTAGGGACAGGCGGGATTCAAGCTTTCTTT. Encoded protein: CASSLGTGGIQAFF.

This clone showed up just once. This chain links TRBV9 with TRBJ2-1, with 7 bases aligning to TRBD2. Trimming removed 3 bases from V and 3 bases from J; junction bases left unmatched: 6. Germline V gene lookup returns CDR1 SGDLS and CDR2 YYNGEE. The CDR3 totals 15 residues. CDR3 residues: CASSAPGTNYNEQFF. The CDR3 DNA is TGTGCCAGCAGCGCCCCCGGGACTAACTACAATGAGCAGTTCTTC.

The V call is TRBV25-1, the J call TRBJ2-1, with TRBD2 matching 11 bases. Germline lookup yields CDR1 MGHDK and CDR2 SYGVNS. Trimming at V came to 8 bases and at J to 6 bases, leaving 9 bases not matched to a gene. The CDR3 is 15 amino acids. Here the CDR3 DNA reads TGTGCCAGCGGCTATAGCGGGAGGGCGGTCAATGAGCAGTTCTTC. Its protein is CASGYSGRAVNEQFF.